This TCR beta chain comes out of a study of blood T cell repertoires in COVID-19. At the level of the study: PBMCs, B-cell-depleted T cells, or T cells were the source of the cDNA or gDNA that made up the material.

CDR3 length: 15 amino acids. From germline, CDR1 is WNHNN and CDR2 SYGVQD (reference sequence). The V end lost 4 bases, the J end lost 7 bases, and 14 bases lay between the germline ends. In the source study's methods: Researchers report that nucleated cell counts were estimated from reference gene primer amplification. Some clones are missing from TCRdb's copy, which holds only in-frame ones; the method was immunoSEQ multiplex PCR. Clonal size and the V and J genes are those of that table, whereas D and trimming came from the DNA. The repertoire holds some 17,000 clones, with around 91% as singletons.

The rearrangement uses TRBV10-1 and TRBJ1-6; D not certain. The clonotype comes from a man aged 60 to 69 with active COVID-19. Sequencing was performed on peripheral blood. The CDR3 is CASSGPRGGNSPLHF. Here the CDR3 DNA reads TGCGCCAGCAGTGGGCCTCGAGGAGGGAATTCACCCCTCCACTTT.